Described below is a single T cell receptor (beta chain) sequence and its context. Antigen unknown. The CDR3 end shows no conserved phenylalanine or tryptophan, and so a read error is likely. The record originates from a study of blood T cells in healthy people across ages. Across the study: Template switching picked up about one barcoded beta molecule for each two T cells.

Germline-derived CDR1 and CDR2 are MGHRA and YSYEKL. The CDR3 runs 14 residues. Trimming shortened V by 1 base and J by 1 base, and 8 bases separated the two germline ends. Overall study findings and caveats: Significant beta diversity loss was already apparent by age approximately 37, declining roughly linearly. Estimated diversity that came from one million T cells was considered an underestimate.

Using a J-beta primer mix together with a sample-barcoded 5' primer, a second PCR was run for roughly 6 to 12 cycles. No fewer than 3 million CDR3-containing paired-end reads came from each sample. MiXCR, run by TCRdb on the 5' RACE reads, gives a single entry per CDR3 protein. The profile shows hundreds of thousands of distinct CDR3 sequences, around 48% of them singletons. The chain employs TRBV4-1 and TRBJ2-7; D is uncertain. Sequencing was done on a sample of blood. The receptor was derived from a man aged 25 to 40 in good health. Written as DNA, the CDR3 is TGCGCCAGCAGCCAAGTAGCAGAGTCCTACGAGCAGTACTCC. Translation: CASSQVAESYEQYS.